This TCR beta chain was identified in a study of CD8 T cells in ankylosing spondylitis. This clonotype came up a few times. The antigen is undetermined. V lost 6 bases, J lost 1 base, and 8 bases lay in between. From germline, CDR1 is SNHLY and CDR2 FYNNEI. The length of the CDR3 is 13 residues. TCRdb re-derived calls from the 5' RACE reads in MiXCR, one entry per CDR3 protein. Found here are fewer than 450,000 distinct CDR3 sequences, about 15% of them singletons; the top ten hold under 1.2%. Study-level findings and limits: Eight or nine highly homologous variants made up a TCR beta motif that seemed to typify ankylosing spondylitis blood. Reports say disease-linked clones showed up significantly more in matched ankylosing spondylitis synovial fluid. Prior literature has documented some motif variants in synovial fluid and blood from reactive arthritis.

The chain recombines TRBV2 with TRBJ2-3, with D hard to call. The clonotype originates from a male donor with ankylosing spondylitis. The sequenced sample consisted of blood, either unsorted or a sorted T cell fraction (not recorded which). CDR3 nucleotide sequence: TGTGCCAGCAGAAATGACGGCACAGATACGCAGTATTTT. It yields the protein CASRNDGTDTQYF.